A single sample gave rise to the 18 T cell receptor beta chains below, sequenced in a study of blood T cells in healthy people across ages. Then a second PCR, running roughly 6 to 12 cycles, was carried out with a sample-barcoded 5' primer and a J-beta primer mix. TCRdb processed the 5' RACE reads anew with MiXCR; each CDR3 protein has one entry. The sample has some 1.8 million distinct CDR3 sequences, 35% to 50% seen once. Material: blood. All receptors come from a human donor in good health.

This clonotype occurred a few times. The rearrangement uses TRBV24-1 and TRBJ1-5; D is ambiguous. The CDR3 runs to 20 residues. V lost 5 bases to trimming and J lost 2 bases, with 27 bases between them. Germline assignment: CDR1 KGHDR and CDR2 SFDVKD. The chain's CDR3 is CATSVRTGGHSIGGNQPQHF. The CDR3 nucleotides are TGTGCCACCAGTGTTAGGACGGGCGGTCACAGTATTGGCGGCAATCAGCCCCAGCATTTT.

The chain uses TRBV4-3 and TRBJ1-1; a possible D gene is TRBD1 (5 bases). V gave up 1 base and J gave up 1 base, with 10 bases separating them. CDR1 is LGHNA, CDR2 YSLEER, per germline. The CDR3 is 15 residues long. CDR3 sequence (DNA): TGCGCCAGCAGCCAAGTTAGGGGAGCGAACACTGAAGCTTTCTTT. Its translation: CASSQVRGANTEAFF.

The chain couples TRBV28 to TRBJ2-3; 8 bases are shared with TRBD1. V was clipped by 5 bases and J by 6 bases; unmatched bases: 7. Germline V gene lookup returns CDR1 MDHEN and CDR2 SYDVKM. The CDR3 sequence is 14 residues long. The CDR3 spells CASSQQGGRDTQYF. The CDR3 nucleotides are TGTGCCAGCAGTCAACAGGGGGGACGGGATACGCAGTATTTT.

This clonotype was seen a few times. The chain combines TRBV12-3 or TRBV12-4 with TRBJ2-1, with 9 bases matching TRBD2. This CDR3 spans 15 amino acids. V was pared by 4 bases and J by 5 bases, with 6 bases of the junction left unmatched. DNA of the CDR3: TGTGCCAGCAGTTCCTCCCAGCGGGGGGACAATGAGCAGTTCTTC. This gives the protein CASSSSQRGDNEQFF.

This chain uses TRBV12-3 or TRBV12-4 with TRBJ2-4, with a weak D call TRBD2 (5 bases). Trimming left V 6 bases short and J 0 bases short, with 15 bases between. The CDR3 extends over 16 amino acids. In nucleotides, the CDR3 is TGTGCCAGCAGCCAGAGTCGGGATCTAGCCAAAAACATTCAGTACTTC. Protein sequence: CASSQSRDLAKNIQYF.

J is TRBJ2-7 and V is TRBV5-5; 9 nucleotides line up with TRBD1. The J call is uncertain, as TRBJ2-4 better fits the DNA end. Germline V gives CDR1 SGHKS, CDR2 YYEKEE (reference sequence). The CDR3 is 16 amino acids. CDR3 residues: CASSLDGDRAGNIQYF. The CDR3, as DNA: TGTGCCAGCAGCTTGGACGGGGACAGGGCAGGGAACATTCAGTACTTC.

This clonotype was observed once. J is TRBJ2-7 and V is TRBV7-2; D gene ambiguous. CDR3 size: 15 residues. Between the trimmed V and J ends, which lost 5 bases and 2 bases, there was a span of 16 bases. CDR1 and CDR2 from the germline V gene are SGHTA and FQGNSA. The CDR3 nucleotides read TGTGCCAGCAGCCGCAGACACTCGATAACCTACGAGCAGTACTTC. The encoded protein is CASSRRHSITYEQYF. Drawing the rest from reference TRBV7-2 and TRBJ2-7, the complete variable domain is GAGVSQSPSNKVTEKGKDVELRCDPISGHTALYWYRQSLGQGLEFLIYFQGNSAPDKSGLPSDRFSAERTGGSVSTLTIQRTQQEDSAVYLCASSRRHSITYEQYFGPGTRLTVT.

This clonotype was detected a few times. The CDR3 reads CAIRRDSGGVDEQFF. CDR3 DNA sequence: TGTGCCATCAGAAGGGATAGCGGGGGGGTCGATGAGCAGTTCTTC. The chain joins TRBV10-3 to TRBJ2-1, with 11 bases identical to TRBD2. The junction had 9 bases not matched to a gene; V was cut back by 6 bases and J by 8 bases. There are 15 residues in the CDR3. Germline CDR1 reads ENHRY; CDR2 reads SYGVKD.

At least ten counts were recorded for this clonotype. This chain joins TRBV29-1 and TRBJ2-1; no firm D call. V lost 2 bases and J lost 5, with 7 bases in between. The CDR3 loop spans 12 amino acids. The V gene's germline CDR1 is SQVTM and CDR2 ANQGSEA. The CDR3 region is CSVEQSHNEQFF. Written as DNA, the CDR3 is TGCAGCGTTGAACAGTCCCACAATGAGCAGTTCTTC.

The rearrangement links TRBV11-1 to TRBJ2-1, with D possibly being TRBD2 (6 bases). This CDR3 comprises 15 residues. Trimming pared 3 bases from V and 3 bases from J, leaving 12 bases between. The germline CDR1 and CDR2 sequences are SGHAT and FQDESV (reference sequence). The CDR3 loop reads CASSFDGGNYNEQFF. CDR3 coding DNA: TGTGCCAGCAGCTTCGACGGGGGAAACTACAATGAGCAGTTCTTC.

In its sample, this clonotype was seen a few times. This chain connects TRBV6-5 to TRBJ2-4; TRBD1 matches at 7 bases. The closer fit of TRBJ2-7 to the DNA end suggests the J call may be wrong. CDR1 is MNHEY and CDR2 is SVGAGI in the germline V gene. The CDR3 has 16 amino acids. The CDR3 reads CASSTERNRGLYEQYF. The CDR3 DNA reads as TGTGCCAGCAGTACAGAAAGAAACAGGGGCCTCTACGAGCAGTACTTC.

A single count supports this clonotype. Relative to the germline gene, one junction end is altered; a read error may explain this. This sequence joins TRBV29-1 and TRBJ2-3, with a weak D call TRBD2 (6 bases). Germline-derived CDR1 and CDR2 are SQVTM and ANQGSEA. The CDR3 is 11 amino acids. DNA of the CDR3: TGCAGCGGTGGACCGGGAGATACGCAGGATTTT. Its translation is CSGGPGDTQDF.

There are a few counts of this clonotype. This rearrangement joins TRBV4-1 to TRBJ1-2; 7 bases line up with TRBD1. Per the germline V gene, CDR1 is MGHRA and CDR2 is YSYEKL. The length of the CDR3 is 14 residues. The junction had 7 bases not matched to a gene; V was cut back by 1 base and J by 8 bases. The CDR3 protein is CASSQVTGEKGYTF. CDR3 DNA sequence: TGCGCCAGCAGCCAAGTAACAGGGGAGAAGGGCTACACCTTC.

Note on this clonotype: A much larger clone is a single base away; this may be a read error. The V call is TRBV20-1, the J call TRBJ2-1; D remains unclear. The CDR3 loop spans 12 amino acids. CDR1 DFQATT and CDR2 SNEGSKA come from the germline V gene (reference sequence). The ends were cut back, 0 bases at V and 10 bases at J, with 10 bases in the middle. CDR3 protein: CSARDPLREQFF. CDR3 nucleotide sequence: TGCAGTGCTAGAGATCCTCTCCGGGAGCAGTTCTTC.

The rearrangement links TRBV20-1 to TRBJ1-2; no definite D call. Trimming shortened V by 1 base and J by 4 bases, and 13 bases separated the two germline ends. The CDR3 runs to 14 residues. The germline V gene encodes CDR1 DFQATT and CDR2 SNEGSKA (reference sequence). The CDR3 sequence: CSARGLLEGYGYTF. The CDR3 region has the DNA TGCAGTGCTAGAGGGCTGCTTGAGGGCTATGGCTACACCTTC.

This chain links TRBV7-9 with TRBJ2-1; unclear D gene. The CDR3 has 15 residues. The V end was cut by 5 bases, the J end by 3 bases, with 14 bases between. Germline V gene lookup returns CDR1 SEHNR and CDR2 FQNEAQ (reference sequence). The CDR3 DNA follows: TGTGCCAGCAGCCCCATTAAAGTCGACTACAATGAGCAGTTCTTC. Amino acid sequence: CASSPIKVDYNEQFF.

Worth noting for this clonotype: At one end, the junction sequence differs from germline, possibly due to a read error. The chain combines TRBV29-1 with TRBJ2-1; D is unclear. Germline CDR1 SQVTM, CDR2 ANQGSEA. This CDR3 is built from 11 residues. The CDR3 sequence: CSVGTYSEQFF. Written as DNA, the CDR3 is TGCAGCGTTGGGACCTACAGTGAGCAGTTCTTC.

The sample holds a few counts of this clonotype. This could be a read error, since a much larger clone is one nucleotide away. V usage is TRBV25-1 and J usage is TRBJ2-7; maybe TRBD1 (5 bases). The V end was cut by 6 bases, the J end by 3 bases, with 15 bases between. This CDR3 is built from 14 residues. Germline V gene data show CDR1 as MGHDK and CDR2 as SYGVNS. CDR3 in amino acids: CASRETGRSYEQYF. The CDR3 DNA sequence: TGTGCCAGCAGGGAAACAGGACGGAGCTACGAGCAGTACTTC.